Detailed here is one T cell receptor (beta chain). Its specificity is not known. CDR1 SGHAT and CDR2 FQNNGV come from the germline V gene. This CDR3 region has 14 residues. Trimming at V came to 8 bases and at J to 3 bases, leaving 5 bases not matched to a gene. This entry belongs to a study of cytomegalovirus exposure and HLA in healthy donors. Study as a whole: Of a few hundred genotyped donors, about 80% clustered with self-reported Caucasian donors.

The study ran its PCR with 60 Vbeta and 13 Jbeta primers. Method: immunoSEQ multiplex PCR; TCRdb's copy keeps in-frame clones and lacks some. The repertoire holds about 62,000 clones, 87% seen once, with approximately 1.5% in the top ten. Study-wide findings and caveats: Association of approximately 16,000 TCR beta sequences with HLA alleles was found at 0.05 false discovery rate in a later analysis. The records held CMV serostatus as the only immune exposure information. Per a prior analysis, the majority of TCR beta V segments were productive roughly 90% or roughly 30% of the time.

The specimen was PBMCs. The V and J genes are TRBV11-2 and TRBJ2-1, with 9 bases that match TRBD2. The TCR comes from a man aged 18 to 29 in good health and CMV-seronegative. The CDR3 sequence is CASSSGVGYNEQFF. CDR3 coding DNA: TGTGCCAGCTCTAGCGGGGTAGGCTACAATGAGCAGTTCTTC. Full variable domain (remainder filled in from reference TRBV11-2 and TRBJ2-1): EAGVAQSPRYKIIEKRQSVAFWCNPISGHATLYWYQQILGQGPKLLIQFQNNGVVDDSQLPKDRFSAERLKGVDSTLKIQPAKLEDSAVYLCASSSGVGYNEQFFGPGTRLTVL.